This T cell receptor beta chain is from a study of T-cell reconstitution after alpha-beta-depleted transplantation in children. Unique molecular identifiers were incorporated during preparation of the TCRbeta library. TCRdb redid the calling of the PCR reads with MiXCR, one entry per CDR3 protein. The sample yields hundreds of thousands of distinct CDR3 sequences, around a sixth seen once. Turning to this clonotype: The antigen remains unidentified.

Study-wide results and caveats: Fresh T-cell production supplied most of the T-cell counts and diversity seen one year after transplant. Some patients owed their high day-60 TCRbeta diversity to surviving recipient T cells and thymic progenitors. Reportedly, only several hundred clones from non-depleted graft cells drove alpha-beta T-cell counts at about two months.

This CDR3 contains 16 residues. V dropped 5 bases and J dropped 3; count of bases not matched to a gene: 4. From germline, CDR1 is LNHNV and CDR2 YYDKDF (reference sequence). The specimen comprised PBMCs, mostly from graft donor cells, sampled 360 days after TCRalphabeta/CD19-depleted stem cell transplant. The sequence was obtained from a male patient aged 2 to 10 who had a stem cell transplant for acute lymphoblastic leukemia, so the T cells may come from the graft donor. The chain combines TRBV15 with TRBJ2-2; TRBD2 matches at 12 bases. The CDR3 region has the DNA TGTGCCACCAGCGTACGACTAGCGGGGGACACCGGGGAGCTGTTTTTT. Translated: CATSVRLAGDTGELFF.